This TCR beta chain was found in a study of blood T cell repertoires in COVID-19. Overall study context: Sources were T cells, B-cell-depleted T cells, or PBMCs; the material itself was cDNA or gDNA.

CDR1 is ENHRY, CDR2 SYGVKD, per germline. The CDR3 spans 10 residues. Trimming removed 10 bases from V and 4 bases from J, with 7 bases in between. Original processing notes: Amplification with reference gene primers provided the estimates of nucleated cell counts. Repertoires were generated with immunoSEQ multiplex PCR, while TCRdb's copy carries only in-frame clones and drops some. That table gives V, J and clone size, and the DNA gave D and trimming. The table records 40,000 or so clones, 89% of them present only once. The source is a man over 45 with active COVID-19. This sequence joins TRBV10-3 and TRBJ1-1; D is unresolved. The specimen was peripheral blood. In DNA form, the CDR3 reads TGTGCCACCGGAGGCACTGAAGCTTTCTTT. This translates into CATGGTEAFF.